This T cell receptor (beta chain) was captured in a study of cytomegalovirus exposure and HLA in healthy donors. Study summary: Previous work identified roughly 120 million unique TCR beta sequences from around 200 million T cells.

Primers for the PCR totalled 60 Vbeta and 13 Jbeta. Here immunoSEQ multiplex PCR was the method, and the copy in TCRdb shows in-frame clones only, minus some. The sample's table shows some 64,000 clones. In the case of this clone: Its specificity is not known.

Study results and caveats: Earlier analysis yielded a pattern in which most TCR beta V segments were productive about 87% or about 30% of the time. Most sequenced TCRs were rare (though some public TCRs occurred in many donors).

Germline CDR1 reads SGHTA; CDR2 reads FQGNSA. The germline V and J ends were trimmed by 5 bases and 5 bases, with 15 bases remaining between them. This CDR3 region has 15 residues. The origin of this receptor is a woman aged 25-40 years in good health and CMV-seronegative. Sequenced: PBMCs. The chain links TRBV7-2 to TRBJ2-2; maybe TRBD1 (6 bases). CDR3 protein: CASSVLVGTTGELFF. The CDR3, as DNA: TGTGCCAGCAGCGTACTAGTTGGGACAACCGGGGAGCTGTTTTTT.